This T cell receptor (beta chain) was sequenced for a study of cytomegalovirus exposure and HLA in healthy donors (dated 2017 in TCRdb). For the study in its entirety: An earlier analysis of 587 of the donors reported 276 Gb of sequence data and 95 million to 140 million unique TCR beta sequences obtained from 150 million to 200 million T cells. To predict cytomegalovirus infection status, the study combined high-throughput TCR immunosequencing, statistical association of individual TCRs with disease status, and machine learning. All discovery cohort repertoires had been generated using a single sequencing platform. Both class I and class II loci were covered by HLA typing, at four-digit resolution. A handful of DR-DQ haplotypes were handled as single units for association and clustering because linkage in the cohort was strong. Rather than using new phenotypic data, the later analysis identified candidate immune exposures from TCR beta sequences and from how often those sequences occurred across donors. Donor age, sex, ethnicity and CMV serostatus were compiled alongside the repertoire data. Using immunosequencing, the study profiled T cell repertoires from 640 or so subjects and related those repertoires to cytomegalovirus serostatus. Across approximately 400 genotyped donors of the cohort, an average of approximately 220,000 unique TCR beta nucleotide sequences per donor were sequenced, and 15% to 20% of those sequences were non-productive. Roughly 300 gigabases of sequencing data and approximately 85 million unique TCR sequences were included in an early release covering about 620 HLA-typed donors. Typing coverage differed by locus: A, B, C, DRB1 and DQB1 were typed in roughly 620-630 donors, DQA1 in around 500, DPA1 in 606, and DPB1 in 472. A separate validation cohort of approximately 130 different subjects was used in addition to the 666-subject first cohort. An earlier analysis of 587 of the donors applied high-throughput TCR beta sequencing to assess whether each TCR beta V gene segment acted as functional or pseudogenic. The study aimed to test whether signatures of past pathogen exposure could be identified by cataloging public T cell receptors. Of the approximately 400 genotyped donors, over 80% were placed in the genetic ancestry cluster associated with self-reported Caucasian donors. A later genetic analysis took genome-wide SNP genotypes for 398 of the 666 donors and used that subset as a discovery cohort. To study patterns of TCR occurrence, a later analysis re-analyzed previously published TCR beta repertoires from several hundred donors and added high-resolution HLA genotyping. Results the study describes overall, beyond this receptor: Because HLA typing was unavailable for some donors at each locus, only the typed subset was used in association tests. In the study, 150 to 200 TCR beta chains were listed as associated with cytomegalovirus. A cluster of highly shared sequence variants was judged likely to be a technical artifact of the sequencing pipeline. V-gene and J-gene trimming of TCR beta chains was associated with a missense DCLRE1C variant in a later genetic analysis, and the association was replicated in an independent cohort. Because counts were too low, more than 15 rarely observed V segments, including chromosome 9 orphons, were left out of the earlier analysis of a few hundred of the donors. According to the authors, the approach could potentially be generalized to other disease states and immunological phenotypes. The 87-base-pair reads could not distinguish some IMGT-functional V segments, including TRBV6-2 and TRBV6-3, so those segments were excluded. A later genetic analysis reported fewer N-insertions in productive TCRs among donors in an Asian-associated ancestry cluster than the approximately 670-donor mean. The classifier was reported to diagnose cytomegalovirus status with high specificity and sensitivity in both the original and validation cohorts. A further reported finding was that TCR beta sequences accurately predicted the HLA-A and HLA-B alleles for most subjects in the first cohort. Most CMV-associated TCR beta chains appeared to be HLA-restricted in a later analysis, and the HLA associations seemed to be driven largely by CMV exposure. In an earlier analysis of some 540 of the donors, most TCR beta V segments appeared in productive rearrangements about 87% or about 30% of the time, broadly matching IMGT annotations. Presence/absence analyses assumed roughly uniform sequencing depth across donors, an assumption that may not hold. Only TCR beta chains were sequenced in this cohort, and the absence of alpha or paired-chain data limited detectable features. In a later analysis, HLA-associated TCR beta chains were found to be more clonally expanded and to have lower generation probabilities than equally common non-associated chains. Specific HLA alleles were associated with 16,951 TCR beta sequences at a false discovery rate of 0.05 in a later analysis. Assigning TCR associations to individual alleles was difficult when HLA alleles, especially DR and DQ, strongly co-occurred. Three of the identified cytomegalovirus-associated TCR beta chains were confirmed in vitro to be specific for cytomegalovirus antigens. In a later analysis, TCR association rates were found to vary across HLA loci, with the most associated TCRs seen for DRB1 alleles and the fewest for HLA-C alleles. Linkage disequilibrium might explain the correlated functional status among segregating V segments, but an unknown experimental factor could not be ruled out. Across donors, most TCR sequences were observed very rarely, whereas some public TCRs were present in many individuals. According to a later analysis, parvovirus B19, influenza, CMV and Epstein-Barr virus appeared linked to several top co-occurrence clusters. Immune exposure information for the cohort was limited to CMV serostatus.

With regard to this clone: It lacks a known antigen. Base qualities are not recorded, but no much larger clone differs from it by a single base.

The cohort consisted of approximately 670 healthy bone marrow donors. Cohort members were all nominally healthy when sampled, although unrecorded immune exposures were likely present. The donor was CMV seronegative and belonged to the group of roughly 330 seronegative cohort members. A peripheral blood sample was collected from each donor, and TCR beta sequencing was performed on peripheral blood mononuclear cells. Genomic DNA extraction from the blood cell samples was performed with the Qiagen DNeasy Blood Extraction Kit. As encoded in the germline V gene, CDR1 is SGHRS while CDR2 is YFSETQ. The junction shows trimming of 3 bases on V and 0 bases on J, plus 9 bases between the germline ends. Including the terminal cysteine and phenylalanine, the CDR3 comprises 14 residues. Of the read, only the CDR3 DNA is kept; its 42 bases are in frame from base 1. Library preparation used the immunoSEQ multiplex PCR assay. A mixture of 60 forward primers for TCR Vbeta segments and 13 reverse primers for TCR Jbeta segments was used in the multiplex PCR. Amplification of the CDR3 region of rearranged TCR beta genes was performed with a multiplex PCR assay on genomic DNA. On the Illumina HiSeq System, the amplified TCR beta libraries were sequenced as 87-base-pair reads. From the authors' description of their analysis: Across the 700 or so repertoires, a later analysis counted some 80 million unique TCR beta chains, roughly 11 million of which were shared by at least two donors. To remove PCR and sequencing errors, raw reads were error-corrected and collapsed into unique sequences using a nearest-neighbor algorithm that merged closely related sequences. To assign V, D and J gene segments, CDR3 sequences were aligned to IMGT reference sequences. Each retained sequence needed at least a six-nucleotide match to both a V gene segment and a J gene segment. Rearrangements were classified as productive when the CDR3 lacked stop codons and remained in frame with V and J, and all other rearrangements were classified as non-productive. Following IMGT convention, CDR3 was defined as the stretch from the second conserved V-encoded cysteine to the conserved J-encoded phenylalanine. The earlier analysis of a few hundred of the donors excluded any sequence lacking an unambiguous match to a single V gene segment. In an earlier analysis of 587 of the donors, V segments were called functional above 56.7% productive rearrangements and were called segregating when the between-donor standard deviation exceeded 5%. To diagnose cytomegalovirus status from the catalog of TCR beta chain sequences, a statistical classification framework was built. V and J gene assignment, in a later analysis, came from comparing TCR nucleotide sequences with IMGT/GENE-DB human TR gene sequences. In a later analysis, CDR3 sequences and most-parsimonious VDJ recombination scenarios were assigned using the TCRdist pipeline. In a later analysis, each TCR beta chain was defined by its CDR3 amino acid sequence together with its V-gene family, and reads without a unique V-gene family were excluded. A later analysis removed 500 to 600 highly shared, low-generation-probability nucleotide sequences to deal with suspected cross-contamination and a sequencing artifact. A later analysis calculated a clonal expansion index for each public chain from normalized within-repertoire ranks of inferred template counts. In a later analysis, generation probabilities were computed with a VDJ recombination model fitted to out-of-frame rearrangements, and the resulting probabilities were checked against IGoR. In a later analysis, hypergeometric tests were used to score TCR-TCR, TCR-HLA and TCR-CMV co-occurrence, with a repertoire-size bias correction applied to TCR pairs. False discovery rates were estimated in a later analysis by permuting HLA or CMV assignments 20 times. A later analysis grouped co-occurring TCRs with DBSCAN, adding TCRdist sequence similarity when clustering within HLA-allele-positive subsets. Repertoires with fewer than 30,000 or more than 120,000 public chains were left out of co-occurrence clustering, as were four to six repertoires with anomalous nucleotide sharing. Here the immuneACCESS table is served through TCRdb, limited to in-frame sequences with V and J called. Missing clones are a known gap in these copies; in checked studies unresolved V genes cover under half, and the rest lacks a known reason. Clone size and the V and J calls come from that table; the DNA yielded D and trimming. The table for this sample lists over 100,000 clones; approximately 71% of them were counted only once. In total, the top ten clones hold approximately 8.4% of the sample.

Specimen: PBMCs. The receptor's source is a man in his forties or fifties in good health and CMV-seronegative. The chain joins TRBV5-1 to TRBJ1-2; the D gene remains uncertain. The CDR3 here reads CASSSTGTNYGYTF. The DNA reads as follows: TGCGCCAGCAGCTCTACCGGGACTAACTATGGCTACACCTTC.